What follows are 28 T cell receptor beta chains derived from one specimen sequenced in a study of shared clonotypes between healthy human individuals. The repertoire was sequenced with immunoSEQ multiplex PCR; TCRdb's copy has only in-frame clones and lacks some. The sample includes roughly 2.2 million clones, roughly 92% of them seen just once. The sequenced material came from naive CD4+ T cells from PBMCs. Sample subset: CD45RA+ positively selected. The source is a man between 18 and 29 years old in good health. Some clones in this sample may be carry-over from other donors' samples.

The chain has TRBV28 and TRBJ1-1, with D possibly being TRBD1 (6 bases). In germline, CDR1 is MDHEN, CDR2 SYDVKM. This CDR3 spans 14 amino acids. Trimming took 5 bases from V and 8 from J, leaving 18 bases between them. This CDR3 is CASSTVGGQPEAFF. In DNA form, the CDR3 reads TGTGCCAGCAGTACGGTAGGGGGGCAGCCCGAAGCTTTCTTT.

The V gene is TRBV28, the J gene TRBJ1-6; D is undetermined. The V gene lost 8 bases and the J gene lost 8 bases, with 10 bases spanning the gap. The CDR3 runs 12 residues. The germline V gene encodes CDR1 MDHEN and CDR2 SYDVKM. CDR3 protein: CASGASHSPLHF. CDR3 sequence (DNA): TGTGCCAGCGGAGCTTCCCATTCACCCCTCCACTTT.

The chain carries TRBV28 and TRBJ1-6, with D hard to call. Trimming took off 4 bases at V and 8 bases at J, with 6 bases between the two ends. The CDR3 runs 12 residues. Germline V gene data show CDR1 as MDHEN and CDR2 as SYDVKM. The CDR3 loop reads CASSSVDSPLHF. The CDR3 DNA reads as TGTGCCAGCAGTTCGGTCGATTCACCCCTCCACTTT.

V usage is TRBV7-6 and J usage is TRBJ2-5; D is possibly TRBD2 (5 bases). CDR3 length equals 14 residues. Germline V CDR1 and CDR2: SGHVS, FNYEAQ. V lost 6 bases and J 1 base, leaving 12 bases between the germline ends. In DNA form, the CDR3 reads TGTGCCAGCAGGCGAGGGAACAGCCAAGAGACCCAGTACTTC. Its protein is CASRRGNSQETQYF.

This chain joins TRBV28 and TRBJ2-5; D is uncertain. CDR3 length equals 11 residues. Trimming shortened V by 2 bases and J by 12 bases, and 10 bases separated the two germline ends. The germline gives CDR1 MDHEN, CDR2 SYDVKM. The CDR3 bases are TGTGCCAGCAGTTTAGGAACCGATGAGTACTTC. Translating it yields CASSLGTDEYF.

The chain couples TRBV14 to TRBJ2-4; D call uncertain. The V end was cut by 1 base, the J end by 8 bases, with 9 bases between. Germline-derived CDR1 and CDR2 are SGHDN and FVKESK. The CDR3 loop spans 13 amino acids. The CDR3 DNA follows: TGTGCCAGCAGCCAAGGACCTGGCTACATTCAGTACTTC. This codes for CASSQGPGYIQYF.

Notes on this clone: The sample carries other DNA sequences with the same CDR3. The chain couples TRBV28 to TRBJ2-7, with D perhaps TRBD1 or TRBD2 (5 bases each). The CDR3 loop spans 14 amino acids. The germline gives CDR1 MDHEN, CDR2 SYDVKM. The ends were cut back, 5 bases at V and 2 bases at J, with 13 bases in the middle. CDR3 protein: CASSRSGATYEQYF. CDR3 nucleotides: TGTGCCAGCAGTCGTTCCGGGGCCACCTACGAGCAGTACTTC.

On this clone: Other DNA sequences in this sample translate to the same CDR3. This sequence joins TRBV5-1 and TRBJ2-1, with D unresolved. V was clipped by 0 bases and J by 3 bases, with 7 bases between them. The V gene's germline CDR1 is SGHRS and CDR2 YFSETQ. The CDR3 length is 14 residues. The CDR3 here is CASSLEGSYNEQFF. The CDR3 DNA follows: TGCGCCAGCAGCTTGGAAGGCAGCTACAATGAGCAGTTCTTC. The full variable domain, rest sourced from reference TRBV5-1 and TRBJ2-1, is KAGVTQTPRYLIKTRGQQVTLSCSPISGHRSVSWYQQTPGQGLQFLFEYFSETQRNKGNFPGRFSGRQFSNSRSEMNVSTLELGDSALYLCASSLEGSYNEQFFGPGTRLTVL.

The rearrangement joins TRBV30 to TRBJ2-7, with a tentative D call TRBD2 (5 bases). V shed 0 bases and J shed 3 bases, with 12 bases lying between them. There are 14 residues in the CDR3. Germline lookup yields CDR1 GTSNPN and CDR2 SVGIG (reference sequence). CDR3 sequence: CAWSVTRGFYEQYF. The CDR3 nucleotides read TGTGCCTGGAGTGTCACTAGAGGGTTCTACGAGCAGTACTTC.

This clone was observed a single time. The rearrangement joins TRBV5-6 to TRBJ2-7; tentatively, D is TRBD1 or TRBD2 (5 bases each). Germline CDR1 SGHDT, CDR2 YYEEEE. V was shortened by 6 bases and J by 0 bases, with 13 bases between the two germline ends. CDR3 length: 14 amino acids. The CDR3 DNA reads as TGTGCCAGCACCCGGGACGCAAACTCCTACGAGCAGTACTTC. Translating gives CASTRDANSYEQYF.

The chain recombines TRBV6-1 with TRBJ1-2, with TRBD1 matching over 9 bases. V lost 7 bases, J lost 4 bases, and 10 bases stayed unmatched. The CDR3 has 15 residues. The germline V gene has CDR1 MNHNS and CDR2 SASEGT. Here the CDR3 DNA reads TGTGCCAGCAAGATTACAGGGGGCGCCTCCTATGGCTACACCTTC. Its translation is CASKITGGASYGYTF.

V gene TRBV7-9 combines with J gene TRBJ2-1; D may match TRBD1 or TRBD2 (6 bases each). V lost 7 bases to trimming and J lost 0 bases, with 16 bases between them. The CDR3 spans 16 residues. CDR1 and CDR2 from the germline V gene are SEHNR and FQNEAQ (reference sequence). CDR3 region: CASTKGGGPSYNEQFF. The CDR3 region has the DNA TGTGCCAGCACCAAAGGGGGAGGCCCCTCCTACAATGAGCAGTTCTTC.

This chain connects TRBV20-1 to TRBJ2-7; D is unclear. Trimming cost V 6 bases and J 7 bases, with 10 bases left between them. Germline V gene sequence: CDR1 DFQATT, CDR2 SNEGSKA (reference sequence). The CDR3 covers 10 residues. The CDR3 sequence: CSAHDGEQYF. The DNA for the CDR3 is TGCAGTGCCCACGACGGGGAGCAGTACTTC.

The chain couples TRBV7-8 to TRBJ1-1; D might be TRBD1 (5 bases). This CDR3 comprises 15 residues. Germline V gene data show CDR1 as SGHVS and CDR2 as FQNEAQ. The ends were cut back, 2 bases at V and 14 bases at J, with 24 bases in the middle. In nucleotides, the CDR3 is TGTGCCAGCAGCTTACCTTTGGGGCTTCTCTCGTTAGTGTTCTTT. It codes for CASSLPLGLLSLVFF.

The chain uses TRBV6-1 and TRBJ2-2; D unresolved. This CDR3 has 16 amino acids. Per the germline V gene, CDR1 is MNHNS and CDR2 is SASEGT. The germline V and J ends were trimmed by 8 bases and 0 bases, with 16 bases remaining between them. The CDR3 DNA follows: TGTGCCAGCGGGGAAGGGTTGTCAGCGAACACCGGGGAGCTGTTTTTT. Its translation: CASGEGLSANTGELFF.

Notes on this clone: This sample includes further DNA sequences coding for the same CDR3. The J gene is TRBJ2-7, the V gene TRBV11-2; perhaps TRBD2 as D (7 bases). CDR1 and CDR2 (germline): SGHAT, FQNNGV. This CDR3 is 13 amino acids long. The V end was cut by 3 bases, the J end by 2 bases, with 8 bases between. This chain's CDR3 is CASSFGGPYEQYF. The CDR3 DNA is TGTGCCAGCAGCTTCGGGGGGCCCTACGAGCAGTACTTC. Supplemented by reference TRBV11-2 and TRBJ2-7, the full variable domain reads EAGVAQSPRYKIIEKRQSVAFWCNPISGHATLYWYQQILGQGPKLLIQFQNNGVVDDSQLPKDRFSAERLKGVDSTLKIQPAKLEDSAVYLCASSFGGPYEQYFGPGTRLTVT.

The CDR3 spells CASSVGDTQYF. The DNA of the CDR3 is TGTGCCAGCAGTGTCGGGGATACGCAGTATTTT. This chain links TRBV6-5 with TRBJ2-3, with D uncertain. Germline CDR1 is MNHEY and CDR2 is SVGAGI. V was pared by 5 bases and J by 6 bases, with 6 bases between. The length of the CDR3 is 11 residues.

V gene TRBV28 combines with J gene TRBJ2-3; 9 bases map to TRBD1. Germline CDR1 is MDHEN and CDR2 is SYDVKM. This CDR3 has 18 residues. The V gene end was trimmed by 7 bases and the J gene end by 2 bases; junction bases not matched to a gene: 16. This chain's CDR3 is CASTPPPGTGRVTDTQYF. The CDR3 DNA reads as TGTGCCAGCACTCCTCCCCCCGGGACAGGGCGGGTCACAGATACGCAGTATTTT.

This clone was observed a single time. This chain uses TRBV7-9 with TRBJ1-1; no firm D call. In germline, CDR1 is SEHNR, CDR2 FQNEAQ (reference sequence). This CDR3 is 16 amino acids long. V was pared by 0 bases and J by 4 bases, with 15 bases between. In nucleotides, the CDR3 is TGTGCCAGCAGCTTAGCGAGGACGGGAAGGGTCACTGAAGCTTTCTTT. Translation: CASSLARTGRVTEAFF.

The chain employs TRBV20-1 and TRBJ2-1; D not certain. V shed 6 bases and J shed 9 bases, with 12 bases lying between them. The CDR3 runs to 11 residues. Germline assignment: CDR1 DFQATT and CDR2 SNEGSKA (reference sequence). CDR3 sequence (DNA): TGCAGTGCGGAAAAAGCAGGTGAGCAGTTCTTC. This translates into CSAEKAGEQFF.

The chain employs TRBV7-2 and TRBJ2-2, with a tentative D call TRBD2 (6 bases). V lost 1 base to trimming and J lost 4 bases, with 10 bases between them. The CDR3 totals 15 residues. Per the germline V gene, CDR1 is SGHTA and CDR2 is FQGNSA. In DNA, the CDR3 is TGTGCCAGCAGCTTAGGGGCGGGAACCACCGGGGAGCTGTTTTTT. Amino acid sequence: CASSLGAGTTGELFF. Combining the CDR3 with reference TRBV7-2 and TRBJ2-2 gives the whole variable domain GAGVSQSPSNKVTEKGKDVELRCDPISGHTALYWYRQSLGQGLEFLIYFQGNSAPDKSGLPSDRFSAERTGGSVSTLTIQRTQQEDSAVYLCASSLGAGTTGELFFGEGSRLTVL.

The chain links TRBV6-1 to TRBJ2-7; D gene ambiguous. This CDR3 comprises 14 residues. Germline loops: CDR1 MNHNS, CDR2 SASEGT. Trimming removed 7 bases at V and 3 bases at J, with 16 bases between. The CDR3 coding sequence is TGTGCCAGCAAGGTTGGGCTAGACGGCTACGAGCAGTACTTC. Encoded protein: CASKVGLDGYEQYF.

This clone was seen a handful of times. The chain recombines TRBV5-1 with TRBJ1-4; D gene uncertain. The CDR3 totals 13 residues. Germline values: CDR1 SGHRS, CDR2 YFSETQ. V was cut by 4 bases and J by 4 bases, with 8 bases left in between. CDR3 protein: CASSGRLNEKLFF. As DNA, the CDR3 is TGCGCCAGCAGCGGCAGGCTTAATGAAAAACTGTTTTTT.

The rearrangement links TRBV6-5 to TRBJ2-3, with D perhaps TRBD2 (7 bases). Trimming removed 6 bases at V and 5 bases at J, with 12 bases between. Germline-derived CDR1 and CDR2 are MNHEY and SVGAGI. The CDR3 is made up of 13 amino acids. The CDR3: CASRGGARDTQYF. Here the CDR3 DNA reads TGTGCCAGCAGGGGGGGGGCGAGAGATACGCAGTATTTT.

This clone was observed a handful of times. J is TRBJ1-1 and V is TRBV2, with D uncertain. The CDR3 sequence is 13 residues long. Germline CDR1 reads SNHLY; CDR2 reads FYNNEI. V gave up 11 bases and J gave up 1 base, with 14 bases separating them. CDR3 sequence reads: CAGRRLGNTEAFF. The CDR3 nucleotides read TGTGCCGGTCGACGGTTGGGGAACACTGAAGCTTTCTTT.

This chain uses TRBV6-4 with TRBJ1-1; D possibly corresponds to TRBD1 (5 bases). The CDR3 loop spans 15 amino acids. Trimming stripped 7 bases from V and 4 bases from J, with 19 bases between. The germline V gene has CDR1 MRHNA and CDR2 SNTAGT. CDR3 loop: CASTPSREGLTEAFF. The CDR3 coding sequence is TGTGCCAGCACCCCGTCCAGGGAGGGGCTCACTGAAGCTTTCTTT.

The chain employs TRBV10-3 and TRBJ2-7; D might be TRBD2 (5 bases). V dropped 3 bases and J dropped 6 bases, with 18 bases sitting between them. This CDR3 comprises 15 residues. Germline CDR1 reads ENHRY; CDR2 reads SYGVKD. The CDR3 DNA is TGTGCCATCAGTGATACGGAGGTACGGGCCCGCGAGCAGTACTTC. Its translation: CAISDTEVRAREQYF.

This clone was picked up one time. The chain has TRBV7-9 and TRBJ2-3; D might be TRBD2 (5 bases). The CDR3 is 15 amino acids. Trimming cost V 4 bases and J 2 bases, with 13 bases left between them. CDR1 SEHNR and CDR2 FQNEAQ come from the germline V gene (reference sequence). CDR3 nucleotide sequence: TGTGCCAGCAGCTCAGCCCCCGGGGACACAGATACGCAGTATTTT. It yields the protein CASSSAPGDTDTQYF. The full variable domain, completed using reference TRBV7-9 and TRBJ2-3, is DTGVSQNPRHKITKRGQNVTFRCDPISEHNRLYWYRQTLGQGPEFLTYFQNEAQLEKSRLLSDRFSAERPKGSFSTLEIQRTEQGDSAMYLCASSSAPGDTDTQYFGPGTRLTVL.